One sample yielded the 17 T cell receptor beta chains listed below, sequenced in a study of blood T cell repertoires in COVID-19. Clones were read by immunoSEQ multiplex PCR, and TCRdb kept only the in-frame ones, dropping some. The sample has about 87,000 clones, about 79% seen once. The specimen was peripheral blood. These receptors originate from a woman between 45 and 65 years old with acute or convalescent COVID-19.

The V call is TRBV28, the J call TRBJ1-5; 7 positions agree with TRBD1. In germline, CDR1 is MDHEN, CDR2 SYDVKM. The ends lost 3 bases at V and 7 bases at J; junction bases unmatched: 6. The CDR3 is 14 residues long. This CDR3 is CASSLGQLLQPQHF. The CDR3 bases are TGTGCCAGCAGTTTGGGACAGTTGTTACAGCCCCAGCATTTT.

The chain links TRBV12-3 or TRBV12-4 to TRBJ1-1; no firm D call. V was pared by 3 bases and J by 4 bases, with 9 bases between. There are 13 residues in the CDR3. CDR3 bases: TGTGCCAGCAGTTTTGCCGGAGCCACTGAAGCTTTCTTT. Encoded protein: CASSFAGATEAFF.

The J gene is TRBJ2-7, the V gene TRBV18, with 9 bases identical to TRBD2. V dropped 1 base and J dropped 2; count of bases not matched to a gene: 3. The CDR3 length is 15 residues. Germline lookup yields CDR1 KGHSH and CDR2 LQKENI. The CDR3 here is CASSPRAGGPYEQYF. Written as DNA, the CDR3 is TGTGCCAGCTCACCACGGGCGGGGGGGCCCTACGAGCAGTACTTC. Filled out from reference TRBV18 and TRBJ2-7, the complete variable domain reads NAGVMQNPRHLVRRRGQEARLRCSPMKGHSHVYWYRQLPEEGLKFMVYLQKENIIDESGMPKERFSAEFPKEGPSILRIQQVVRGDSAAYFCASSPRAGGPYEQYFGPGTRLTVT.

V and J are TRBV7-9 and TRBJ1-1, with D tentatively TRBD1 (5 bases). The germline CDR1 and CDR2 sequences are SEHNR and FQNEAQ (reference sequence). CDR3 length equals 14 residues. V was pared by 3 bases and J by 9 bases, with 17 bases between. The CDR3 region is CASSFSNLGAQAFF. Written as DNA, the CDR3 is TGTGCCAGCAGCTTTTCGAATCTAGGGGCTCAAGCTTTCTTT. Full variable domain (missing parts from reference TRBV7-9 and TRBJ1-1): DTGVSQNPRHKITKRGQNVTFRCDPISEHNRLYWYRQTLGQGPEFLTYFQNEAQLEKSRLLSDRFSAERPKGSFSTLEIQRTEQGDSAMYLCASSFSNLGAQAFFGQGTRLTVV.

This rearrangement joins TRBV4-1 to TRBJ2-1; TRBD1 might be the D (5 bases). V was clipped by 0 bases and J by 11 bases, with 17 bases between them. Germline loops: CDR1 MGHRA, CDR2 YSYEKL. The CDR3 is made up of 15 amino acids. CDR3: CASSQEGAGYRKQFF. CDR3 coding DNA: TGCGCCAGCAGCCAAGAAGGGGCAGGGTATCGAAAGCAGTTCTTC.

The chain carries TRBV30 and TRBJ2-7, with D unclear. Germline CDR1 and CDR2: GTSNPN and SVGIG (reference sequence). The CDR3 consists of 11 residues. Between the trimmed V and J ends, which lost 0 bases and 7 bases, there was a span of 7 bases. This CDR3 reads CAWSVNREQYF. CDR3 coding DNA: TGTGCCTGGAGTGTGAACAGAGAGCAGTACTTC.

V is TRBV4-2 and J is TRBJ2-6; 10 bases fit TRBD1. V gave up 1 base and J gave up 0 bases; unmatched junction bases: 12. The CDR3 length is 21 residues. Germline CDR1 is LGHNA and CDR2 is YNFKEQ. The CDR3 coding sequence is TGTGCCAGCAGCCAAGGAAGGCCCGGGACAGGGGTTCTCTCTGGGGCCAACGTCCTGACTTTC. Encoded protein: CASSQGRPGTGVLSGANVLTF.

In DNA, the CDR3 is TGTGCCTGGAGTGTATCCGGGATCCAGCCCCAGCATTTT. Amino acid sequence: CAWSVSGIQPQHF. The chain combines TRBV30 with TRBJ1-5, with no clear D. Germline V gene lookup returns CDR1 GTSNPN and CDR2 SVGIG (reference sequence). This CDR3 region has 13 residues. Trimming removed 0 bases from V and 7 bases from J, with 10 bases in between.

Only a few counts were recorded for this clone. Distinct nucleotide sequences in the sample also encode this CDR3. The chain employs TRBV6-5 and TRBJ1-1; D remains unclear. V lost 6 bases to trimming and J lost 5 bases, with 7 bases between them. CDR3 length equals 11 residues. Per the germline V gene, CDR1 is MNHEY and CDR2 is SVGAGI. This chain's CDR3 is CASRRGTEAFF. The CDR3 DNA reads TGTGCCAGCAGGCGAGGGACTGAAGCTTTCTTT.

V gene TRBV28 combines with J gene TRBJ1-2; D is possibly TRBD1 (5 bases). The CDR3 is made up of 14 amino acids. Germline V CDR1 and CDR2: MDHEN, SYDVKM. V dropped 7 bases and J dropped 0 bases, with 12 bases sitting between them. This CDR3 is CASIPQEANYGYTF. CDR3 sequence (DNA): TGTGCCAGCATTCCACAGGAAGCTAACTATGGCTACACCTTC.

The rearrangement joins TRBV5-8 to TRBJ1-2; D is unclear. V gave up 3 bases and J gave up 3 bases, with 15 bases separating them. Germline CDR1 reads SGHTS; CDR2 reads YDEGEE. The CDR3 totals 15 residues. The DNA of the CDR3 is TGTGCCAGCAGCTCGGTTCTTGGTGGTGACTATGGCTACACCTTC. This encodes CASSSVLGGDYGYTF. The full variable domain, completed using reference TRBV5-8 and TRBJ1-2, is EAGVTQSPTHLIKTRGQQATLRCSPISGHTSVYWYQQALGLGLQFLLWYDEGEERNRGNFPPRFSGRQFPNYSSELNVNALELEDSALYLCASSSVLGGDYGYTFGSGTRLTVV.

This chain joins TRBV3-1 (or the pseudogene TRBV3-2) and TRBJ1-1; D is ambiguous. Per germline, CDR1 LGHDT and CDR2 YNNKEL (reference sequence). This CDR3 spans 12 amino acids. V dropped 2 bases and J dropped 11 bases, with 12 bases sitting between them. CDR3: CASSQRTGVAFF. For the CDR3, the DNA is TGTGCCAGCAGCCAACGGACCGGGGTGGCTTTCTTT.

V is TRBV24-1 and J is TRBJ1-5; D ambiguous. Per the germline V gene, CDR1 is KGHDR and CDR2 is SFDVKD. This CDR3 is built from 16 residues. Trimming removed 4 bases at V and 2 bases at J, with 14 bases between. The DNA for the CDR3 is TGTGCCACCAGTGAAAAGGACGGAGGAGGCAATCAGCCCCAGCATTTT. Translated, it gives CATSEKDGGGNQPQHF.

The rearrangement joins TRBV6-6 to TRBJ2-7, with 8 bases fitting TRBD1. Losses at the gene ends were 0 bases for V and 4 bases for J; bases not matched to a gene: 5. The CDR3 contains 15 residues. The germline gives CDR1 MNHNY, CDR2 SVGAGI (reference sequence). The CDR3 here is CASSYSGTGEYEQYF. As DNA, the CDR3 is TGTGCCAGCAGTTACTCTGGGACAGGAGAATACGAGCAGTACTTC.

The CDR3 spells CASSLRGHDNSPLHF. DNA for the CDR3: TGTGCCAGCAGTTTAAGGGGGCATGATAATTCACCCCTCCACTTT. The gene calls are TRBV28 and TRBJ1-6, with TRBD1 identical over 7 bases. V was pared by 2 bases and J by 5 bases, with 3 bases of the junction left unmatched. The CDR3 length is 15 residues. Germline CDR1 is MDHEN and CDR2 is SYDVKM.

The chain has TRBV6-5 and TRBJ2-7, with 11 bases identical to TRBD1. V lost 8 bases and J lost 3; bases outside the gene matches: 0. This CDR3 has 12 residues. In germline, CDR1 is MNHEY, CDR2 SVGAGI. The CDR3 coding sequence is TGTGCCAGCGGGACAGGGGGCTACGAGCAGTACTTC. Translating it yields CASGTGGYEQYF.

This rearrangement joins TRBV19 to TRBJ2-3; TRBD1 agrees at 8 bases. This CDR3 is 13 amino acids long. J was trimmed by 5 bases and V by 4 bases; bases with no gene match: 2. Germline V gives CDR1 LNHDA, CDR2 SQIVND (reference sequence). In DNA, the CDR3 is TGTGCCAGTAGTAACAGGGGGGAAGATACGCAGTATTTT. Translation: CASSNRGEDTQYF.